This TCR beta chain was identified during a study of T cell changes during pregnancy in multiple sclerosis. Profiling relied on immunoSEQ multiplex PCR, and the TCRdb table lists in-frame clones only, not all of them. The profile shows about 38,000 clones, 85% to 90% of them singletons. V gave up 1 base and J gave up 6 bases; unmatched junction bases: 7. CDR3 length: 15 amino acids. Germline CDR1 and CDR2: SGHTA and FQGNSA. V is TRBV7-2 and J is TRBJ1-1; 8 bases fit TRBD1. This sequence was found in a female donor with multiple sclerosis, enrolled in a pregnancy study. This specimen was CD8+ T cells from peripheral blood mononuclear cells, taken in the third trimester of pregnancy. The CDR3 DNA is TGTGCCAGCAGCTTAGTCGATGCAGGGGGCTCTGAAGCTTTCTTT. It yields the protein CASSLVDAGGSEAFF.